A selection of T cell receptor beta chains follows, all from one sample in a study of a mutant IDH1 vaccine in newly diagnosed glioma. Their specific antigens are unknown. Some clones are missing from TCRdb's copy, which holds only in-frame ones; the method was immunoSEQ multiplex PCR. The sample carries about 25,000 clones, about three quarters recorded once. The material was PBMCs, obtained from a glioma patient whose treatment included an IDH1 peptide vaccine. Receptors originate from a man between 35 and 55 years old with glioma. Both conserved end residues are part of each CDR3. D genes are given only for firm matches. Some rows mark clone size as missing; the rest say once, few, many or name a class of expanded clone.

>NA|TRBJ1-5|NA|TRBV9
TGTGCCAGCAGCGTAGGAGGGGGTCAGCCCCAGCATTTT
CASSVGGGQPQHF
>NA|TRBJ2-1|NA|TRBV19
TGTGCCAGTAGCCAGTGGGGGTTCGGTGAGCAGTTCTTC
CASSQWGFGEQFF
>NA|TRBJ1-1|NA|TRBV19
TGTGCCAGTAGTACCCTTTTCTTGGGAGGCACTGAAGCTTTCTTT
CASSTLFLGGTEAFF
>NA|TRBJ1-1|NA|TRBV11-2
TGTGCCAGCAGCTTAGGAGGGCGCGAGACCGAAGCTTTCTTT
CASSLGGRETEAFF
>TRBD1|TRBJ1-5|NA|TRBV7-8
TGTGCCAGCAGCTTAGACGACAGGGGGTTGAATCAGCCCCAGCATTTT
CASSLDDRGLNQPQHF
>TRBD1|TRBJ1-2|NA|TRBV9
TGTGCCAGCAGCGTAGCAGGGGGATCTAACTATGGCTACACCTTC
CASSVAGGSNYGYTF
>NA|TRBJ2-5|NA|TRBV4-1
TGCGCCAGCAGCCGCCTCGTACGGATTCAAGAGACCCAGTACTTC
CASSRLVRIQETQYF
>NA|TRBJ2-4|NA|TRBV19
TGTGCCAGTAGTATTGGAGGGGAATTAGCCAAAAACATTCAGTACTTC
CASSIGGELAKNIQYF
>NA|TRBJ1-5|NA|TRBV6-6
TGTGCCAGCAGTCCGGGGAATAGCAATCAGCCCCAGCATTTT
CASSPGNSNQPQHF
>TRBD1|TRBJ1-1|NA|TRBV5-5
TGTGCCAGCAGCTTGCAGGGGGACACTGAAGCTTTCTTT
CASSLQGDTEAFF
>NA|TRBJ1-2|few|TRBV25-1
TGTGCCAGCAGTCCTAGGGGGGTGATGGGCTATGGCTACACCTTC
CASSPRGVMGYGYTF
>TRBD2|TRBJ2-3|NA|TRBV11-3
TGTGCCAGCAGCTTAGTACTAGCGAGCACAGATACGCAGTATTTT
CASSLVLASTDTQYF
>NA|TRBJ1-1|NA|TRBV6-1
TGTGCCAGCAGTGATACAGGGCTTTTGGACACTGAAGCTTTCTTT
CASSDTGLLDTEAFF
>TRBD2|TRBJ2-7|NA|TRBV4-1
TGCGCCAGCAGCCAAGTTGGGGGGGGCGAGCAGTACTTC
CASSQVGGGEQYF
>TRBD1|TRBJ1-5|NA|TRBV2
TGTGCCAGCAGTGAGGGGGGGACAGGGCAGCCCCAGCATTTT
CASSEGGTGQPQHF
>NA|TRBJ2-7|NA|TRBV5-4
TGTGCCAGCAGCTTGGCTCCAGGGTCCTACGAGCAGTACTTC
CASSLAPGSYEQYF
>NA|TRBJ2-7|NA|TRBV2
TGTGCCAGCAGTACCCGACAGGGAGGCTACGAGCAGTACTTC
CASSTRQGGYEQYF
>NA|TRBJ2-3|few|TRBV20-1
TGCAGTGCTGCGAAGGCTTCCCGGCAGTATTTT
CSAAKASRQYF
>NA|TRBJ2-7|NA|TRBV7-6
TGTGCCAGCAGCAACGCCGGGAGCCCCGACGAGCAGTACTTC
CASSNAGSPDEQYF
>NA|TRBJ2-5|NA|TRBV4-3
TGCGCCAGCAGCCAAGTGATCGACCAAGAGACCCAGTACTTC
CASSQVIDQETQYF
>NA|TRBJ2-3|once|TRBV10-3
TGTGCCATCAGTTCCAGCACAGATACGCAGTATTTT
CAISSSTDTQYF
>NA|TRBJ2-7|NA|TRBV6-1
TGTGCCAGCAGTCCGGGACTCGCGAGCTACGAGCGGTACTTC
CASSPGLASYERYF
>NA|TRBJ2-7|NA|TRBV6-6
TGTGCCAGCAGTTACGACCAGAGCTCCTACGAGCAGTACTTC
CASSYDQSSYEQYF
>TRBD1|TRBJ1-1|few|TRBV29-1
TGCAGCGTGATGACAGGGGGAGGGACTGAAGCTTTCTTT
CSVMTGGGTEAFF
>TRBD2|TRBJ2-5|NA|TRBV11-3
TGTGCCAGCAGCCGACGGGCGGGAGGCCGGGAACAAGAGACCCAGTACTTC
CASSRRAGGREQETQYF
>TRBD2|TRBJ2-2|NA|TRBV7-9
TGTGCCAGCAGCTTCCTAGCGGGAGAGACCGGGGAGCTGTTTTTT
CASSFLAGETGELFF
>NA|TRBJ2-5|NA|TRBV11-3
TGTGCCAGCAGCCCCCGCGGAGCAGAGACCCAGTACTTC
CASSPRGAETQYF
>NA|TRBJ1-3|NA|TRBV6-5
TGTGCCAGCAGTTACTCGTACGGAACTGGAAACACCATATATTTT
CASSYSYGTGNTIYF
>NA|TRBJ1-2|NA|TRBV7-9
TGTGCCAGCAGCTTACAGGAAAACTATGGCTACACCTTC
CASSLQENYGYTF
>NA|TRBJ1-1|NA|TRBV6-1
TGTGCCAGCAGTCTCCTGGGGGGGCCCGCTGAAGCTTTCTTT
CASSLLGGPAEAFF
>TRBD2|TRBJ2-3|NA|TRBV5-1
TGCGCCAGCAGCTTAAGACTAGCGGGAGGGGATACGCAGTATTTT
CASSLRLAGGDTQYF
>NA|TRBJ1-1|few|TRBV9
TGTGCCAGCAGCGTAGGGATTTACACTGAAGCTTTCTTT
CASSVGIYTEAFF
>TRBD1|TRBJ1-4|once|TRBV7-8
TGTGCCAGCAGTTCCGGACAGGGGACAACTAATGAAAAACTGTTTTTT
CASSSGQGTTNEKLFF
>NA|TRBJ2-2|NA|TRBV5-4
TGTGCCAGCAGTTCGGCCCTAGGAGTCACCGGGGAGCTGTTTTTT
CASSSALGVTGELFF
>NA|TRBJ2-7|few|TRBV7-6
TGTGCCAGCAGCTCTAAACTCTACGAGCAGTACTTC
CASSSKLYEQYF
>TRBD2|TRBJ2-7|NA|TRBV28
TGTGCCAGCAGTTTGCCGGGACTAGCCTACGAGCAGTACTTC
CASSLPGLAYEQYF
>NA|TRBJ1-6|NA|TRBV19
TGTGCCAGTAGTACCCCAACAGGTTGGGGATATTCACCCCTCCACTTT
CASSTPTGWGYSPLHF
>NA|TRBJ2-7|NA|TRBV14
TGTGCCAGCAGCCAACTGGGCTACGAGCAGTACTTC
CASSQLGYEQYF